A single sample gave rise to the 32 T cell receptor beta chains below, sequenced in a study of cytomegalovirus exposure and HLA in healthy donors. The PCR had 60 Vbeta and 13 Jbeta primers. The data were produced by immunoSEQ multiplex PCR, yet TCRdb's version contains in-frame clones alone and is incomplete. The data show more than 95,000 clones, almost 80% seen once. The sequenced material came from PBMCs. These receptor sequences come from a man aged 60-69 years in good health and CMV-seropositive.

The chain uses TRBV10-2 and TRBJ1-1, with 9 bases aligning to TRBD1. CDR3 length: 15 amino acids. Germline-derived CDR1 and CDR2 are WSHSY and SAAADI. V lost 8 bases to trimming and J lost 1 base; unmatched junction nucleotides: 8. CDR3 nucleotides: TGCGCCAGCTCTAAATTGGGACAGGGGAACACTGAAGCTTTCTTT. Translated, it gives CASSKLGQGNTEAFF.

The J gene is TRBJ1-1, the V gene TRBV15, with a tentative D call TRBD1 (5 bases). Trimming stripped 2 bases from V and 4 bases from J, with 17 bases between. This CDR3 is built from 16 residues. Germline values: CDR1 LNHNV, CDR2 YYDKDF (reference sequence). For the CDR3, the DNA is TGTGCCACCAGCAGACTGGGACGTGGGGAGGGCACTGAAGCTTTCTTT. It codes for CATSRLGRGEGTEAFF.

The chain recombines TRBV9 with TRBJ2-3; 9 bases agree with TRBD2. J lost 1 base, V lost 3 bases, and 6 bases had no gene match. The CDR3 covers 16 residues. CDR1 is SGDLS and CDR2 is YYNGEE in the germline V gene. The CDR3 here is CASSAELAGRTDTQYF. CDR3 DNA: TGTGCCAGCAGCGCAGAGCTAGCGGGGCGCACAGATACGCAGTATTTT.

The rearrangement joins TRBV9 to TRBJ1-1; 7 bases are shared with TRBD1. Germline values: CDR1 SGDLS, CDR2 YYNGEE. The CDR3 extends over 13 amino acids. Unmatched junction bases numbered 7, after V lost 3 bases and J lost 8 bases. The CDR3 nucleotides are TGTGCCAGCAGCGCCGACAGGGCCAGGGAAGCTTTCTTT. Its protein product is CASSADRAREAFF.

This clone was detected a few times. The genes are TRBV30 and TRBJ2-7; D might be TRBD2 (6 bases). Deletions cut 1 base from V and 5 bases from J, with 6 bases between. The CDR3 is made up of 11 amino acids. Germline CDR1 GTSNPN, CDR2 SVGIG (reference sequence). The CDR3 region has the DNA TGTGCCTGGAGTGGGGGGGACGAGCAGTACTTC. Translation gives CAWSGGDEQYF.

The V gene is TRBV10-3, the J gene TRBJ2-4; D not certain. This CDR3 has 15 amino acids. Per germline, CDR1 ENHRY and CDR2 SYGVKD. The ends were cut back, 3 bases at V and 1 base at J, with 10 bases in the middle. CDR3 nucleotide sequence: TGTGCCATCAGTGACCCGACACTGGCCAAAAACATTCAGTACTTC. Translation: CAISDPTLAKNIQYF.

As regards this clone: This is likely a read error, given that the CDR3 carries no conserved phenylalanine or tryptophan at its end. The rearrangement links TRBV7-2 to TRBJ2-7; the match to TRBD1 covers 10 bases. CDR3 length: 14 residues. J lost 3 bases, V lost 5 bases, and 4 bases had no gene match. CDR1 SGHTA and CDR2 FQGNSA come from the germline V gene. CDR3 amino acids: CASSPRTGGYEQYL. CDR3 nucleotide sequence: TGTGCCAGCAGCCCACGGACAGGGGGCTACGAGCAGTACCTC.

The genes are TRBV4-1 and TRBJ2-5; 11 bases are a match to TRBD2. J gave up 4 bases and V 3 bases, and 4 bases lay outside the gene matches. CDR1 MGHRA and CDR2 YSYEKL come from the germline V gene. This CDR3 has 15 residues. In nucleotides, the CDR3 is TGCGCCAGCAGCCAGACTAGCGGGGTTCGAGAGACCCAGTACTTC. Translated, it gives CASSQTSGVRETQYF.

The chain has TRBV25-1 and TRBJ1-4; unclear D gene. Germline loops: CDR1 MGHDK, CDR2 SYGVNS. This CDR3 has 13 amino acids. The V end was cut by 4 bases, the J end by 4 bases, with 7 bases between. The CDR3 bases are TGTGCCAGCAGTGGAGGGCTTAATGAAAAACTGTTTTTT. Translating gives CASSGGLNEKLFF.

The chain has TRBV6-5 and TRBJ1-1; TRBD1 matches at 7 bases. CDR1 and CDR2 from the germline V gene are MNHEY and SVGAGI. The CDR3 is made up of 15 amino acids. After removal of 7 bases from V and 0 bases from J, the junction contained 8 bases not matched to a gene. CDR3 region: CASILKGQMNTEAFF. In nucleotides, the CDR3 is TGTGCCAGCATCCTTAAGGGACAGATGAACACTGAAGCTTTCTTT.

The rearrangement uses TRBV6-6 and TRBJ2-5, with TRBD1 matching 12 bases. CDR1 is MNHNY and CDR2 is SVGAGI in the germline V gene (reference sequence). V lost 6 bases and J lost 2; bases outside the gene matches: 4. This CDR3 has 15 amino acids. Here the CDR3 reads CASRGTGGGQETQYF. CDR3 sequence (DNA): TGTGCCAGCAGGGGGACAGGGGGCGGGCAAGAGACCCAGTACTTC.

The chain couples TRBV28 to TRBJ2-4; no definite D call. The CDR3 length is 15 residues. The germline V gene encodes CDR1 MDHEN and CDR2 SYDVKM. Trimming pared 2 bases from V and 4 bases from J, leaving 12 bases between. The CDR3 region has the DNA TGTGCCAGCAGTTTAGAGATAACGTTTAAAAACATTCAGTACTTC. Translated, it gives CASSLEITFKNIQYF.

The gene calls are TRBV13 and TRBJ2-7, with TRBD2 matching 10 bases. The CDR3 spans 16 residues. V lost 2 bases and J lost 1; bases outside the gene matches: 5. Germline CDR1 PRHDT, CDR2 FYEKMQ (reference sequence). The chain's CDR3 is CASSLYLSGGSYEQYF. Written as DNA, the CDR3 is TGTGCCAGCAGCTTATATCTTAGCGGGGGGTCCTACGAGCAGTACTTC. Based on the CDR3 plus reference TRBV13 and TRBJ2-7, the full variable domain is AAGVIQSPRHLIKEKRETATLKCYPIPRHDTVYWYQQGPGQDPQFLISFYEKMQSDKGSIPDRFSAQQFSDYHSELNMSSLELGDSALYFCASSLYLSGGSYEQYFGPGTRLTVT.

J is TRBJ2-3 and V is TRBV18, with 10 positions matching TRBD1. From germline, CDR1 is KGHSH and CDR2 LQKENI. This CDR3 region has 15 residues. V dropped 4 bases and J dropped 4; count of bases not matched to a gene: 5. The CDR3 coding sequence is TGTGCCAGCTCACGGACAGGGGGTAACTCAGATACGCAGTATTTT. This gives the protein CASSRTGGNSDTQYF.

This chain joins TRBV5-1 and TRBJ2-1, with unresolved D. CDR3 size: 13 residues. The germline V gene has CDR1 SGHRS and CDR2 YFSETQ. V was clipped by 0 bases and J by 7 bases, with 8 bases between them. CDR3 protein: CASSLVVVNEQFF. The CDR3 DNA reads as TGCGCCAGCAGCTTGGTCGTCGTAAATGAGCAGTTCTTC.

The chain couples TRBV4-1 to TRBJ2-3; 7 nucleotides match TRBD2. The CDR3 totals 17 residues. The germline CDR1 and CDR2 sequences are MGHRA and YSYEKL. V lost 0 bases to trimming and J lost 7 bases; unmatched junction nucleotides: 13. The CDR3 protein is CASSQDEWDGGKNTQYF. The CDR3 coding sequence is TGCGCCAGCAGCCAAGATGAATGGGACGGGGGGAAAAATACGCAGTATTTT.

CDR3 nucleotide sequence: TGTGCCAGCAGCGTAGCTGTGGCCACCGGGGAGCTGTTTTTT. Its protein is CASSVAVATGELFF. The V and J genes are TRBV9 and TRBJ2-2; D is ambiguous. The CDR3 totals 14 residues. The V end was cut by 0 bases, the J end by 4 bases, with 7 bases between. Germline V gene lookup returns CDR1 SGDLS and CDR2 YYNGEE. Looking up the rest from reference TRBV9 and TRBJ2-2 gives the full variable domain: DSGVTQTPKHLITATGQRVTLRCSPRSGDLSVYWYQQSLDQGLQFLIQYYNGEERAKGNILERFSAQQFPDLHSELNLSSLELGDSALYFCASSVAVATGELFFGEGSRLTVL.

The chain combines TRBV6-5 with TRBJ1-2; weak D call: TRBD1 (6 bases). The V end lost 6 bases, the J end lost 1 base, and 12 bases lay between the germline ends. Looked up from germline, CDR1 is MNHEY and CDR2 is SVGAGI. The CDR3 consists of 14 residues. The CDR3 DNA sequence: TGTGCCAGCAGACCCACAGGGATTAACTATGGCTACACCTTC. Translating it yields CASRPTGINYGYTF.

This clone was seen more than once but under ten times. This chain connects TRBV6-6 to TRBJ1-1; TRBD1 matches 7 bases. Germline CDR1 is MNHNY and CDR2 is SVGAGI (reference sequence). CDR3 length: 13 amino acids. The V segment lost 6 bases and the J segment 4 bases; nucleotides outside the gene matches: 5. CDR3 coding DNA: TGTGCCAGCAGAACGACAGGGCGCACTGAAGCTTTCTTT. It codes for CASRTTGRTEAFF.

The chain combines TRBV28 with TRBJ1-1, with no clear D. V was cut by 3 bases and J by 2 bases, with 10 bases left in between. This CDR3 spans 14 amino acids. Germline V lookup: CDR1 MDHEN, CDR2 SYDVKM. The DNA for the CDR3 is TGTGCCAGCAGTTTCCCCTCGCGTAACACTGAAGCTTTCTTT. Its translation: CASSFPSRNTEAFF.

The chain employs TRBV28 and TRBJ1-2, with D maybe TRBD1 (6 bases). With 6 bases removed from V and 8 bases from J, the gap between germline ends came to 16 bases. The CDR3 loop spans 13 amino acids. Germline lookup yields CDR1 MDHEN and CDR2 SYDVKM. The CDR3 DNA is TGTGCCAGCAGCTCCAGGACAGCGTACGGCTACACCTTC. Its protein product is CASSSRTAYGYTF.

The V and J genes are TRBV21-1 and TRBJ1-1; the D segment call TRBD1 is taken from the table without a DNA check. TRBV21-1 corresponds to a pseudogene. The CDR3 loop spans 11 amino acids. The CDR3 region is CASSHHTEAFF. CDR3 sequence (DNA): TGTGCCAGCAGCCATCACACTGAAGCTTTCTTT.

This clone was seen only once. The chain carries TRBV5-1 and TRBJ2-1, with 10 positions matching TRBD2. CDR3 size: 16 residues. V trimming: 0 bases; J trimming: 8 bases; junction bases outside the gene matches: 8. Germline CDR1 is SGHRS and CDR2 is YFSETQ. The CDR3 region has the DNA TGCGCCAGCAGCTTGGATCCAGCGGGGGGGCGCGATGAGCAGTTCTTC. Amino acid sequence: CASSLDPAGGRDEQFF.

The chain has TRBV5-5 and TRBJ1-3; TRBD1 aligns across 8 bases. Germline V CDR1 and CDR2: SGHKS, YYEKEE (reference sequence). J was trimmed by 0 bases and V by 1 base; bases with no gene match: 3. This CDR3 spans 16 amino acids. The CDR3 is CASSLMDRDSGNTIYF. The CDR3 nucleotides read TGTGCCAGCAGCTTGATGGACAGGGACTCTGGAAACACCATATATTTT.

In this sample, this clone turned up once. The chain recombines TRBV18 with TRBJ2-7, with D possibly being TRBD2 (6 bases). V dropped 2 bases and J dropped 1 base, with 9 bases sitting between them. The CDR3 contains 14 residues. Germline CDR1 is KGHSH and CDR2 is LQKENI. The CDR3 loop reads CASSPGTLSYEQYF. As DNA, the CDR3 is TGTGCCAGCTCACCAGGGACTTTGTCCTACGAGCAGTACTTC.

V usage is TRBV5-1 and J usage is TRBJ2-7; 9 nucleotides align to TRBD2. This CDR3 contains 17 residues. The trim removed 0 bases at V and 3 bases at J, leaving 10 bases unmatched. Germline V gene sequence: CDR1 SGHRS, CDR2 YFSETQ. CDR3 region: CASSLDTGLATDYEQYF. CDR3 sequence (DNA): TGCGCCAGCAGCTTGGATACGGGACTAGCAACCGACTACGAGCAGTACTTC.

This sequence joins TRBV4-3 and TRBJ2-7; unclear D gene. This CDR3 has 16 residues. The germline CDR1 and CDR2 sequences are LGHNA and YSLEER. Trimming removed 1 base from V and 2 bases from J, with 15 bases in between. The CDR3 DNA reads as TGCGCCAGCAGCCAAGGCTCCGGTAACCCCCCCTACGAGCAGTACTTC. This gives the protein CASSQGSGNPPYEQYF.

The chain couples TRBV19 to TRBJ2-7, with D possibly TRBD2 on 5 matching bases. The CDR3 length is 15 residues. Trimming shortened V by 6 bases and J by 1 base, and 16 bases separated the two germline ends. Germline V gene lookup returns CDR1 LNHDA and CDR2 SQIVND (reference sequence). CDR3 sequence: CASSPAARASYEQYF. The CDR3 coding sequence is TGTGCCAGTAGCCCCGCGGCGCGGGCTTCCTACGAGCAGTACTTC.

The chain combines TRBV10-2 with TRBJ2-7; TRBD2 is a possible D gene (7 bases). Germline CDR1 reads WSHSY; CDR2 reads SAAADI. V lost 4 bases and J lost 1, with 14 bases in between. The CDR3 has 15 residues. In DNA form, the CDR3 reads TGCGCCAGCAGTGTGAGCGGGGACACGTCCTACGAGCAGTACTTC. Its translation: CASSVSGDTSYEQYF.

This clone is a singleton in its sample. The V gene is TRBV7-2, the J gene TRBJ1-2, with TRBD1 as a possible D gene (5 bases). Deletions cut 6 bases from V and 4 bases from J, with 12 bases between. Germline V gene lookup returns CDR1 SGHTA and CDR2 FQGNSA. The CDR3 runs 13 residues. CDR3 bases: TGTGCCAGCAGTGGGGGGGGAATCTATGGCTACACCTTC. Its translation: CASSGGGIYGYTF.

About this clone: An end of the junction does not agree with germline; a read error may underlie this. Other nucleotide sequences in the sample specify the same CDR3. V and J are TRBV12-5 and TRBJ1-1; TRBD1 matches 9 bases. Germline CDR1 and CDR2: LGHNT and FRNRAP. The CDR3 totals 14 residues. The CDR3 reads CASGTGQGGTEAFF. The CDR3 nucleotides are TGTGCTAGTGGCACGGGACAGGGCGGCACTGAGGCTTTCTTT. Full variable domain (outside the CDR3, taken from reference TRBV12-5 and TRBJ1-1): DARVTQTPRHKVTEMGQEVTMRCQPILGHNTVFWYRQTMMQGLELLAYFRNRAPLDDSGMPKDRFSAEMPDATLATLKIQPSEPRDSAVYFCASGTGQGGTEAFFGQGTRLTVV.

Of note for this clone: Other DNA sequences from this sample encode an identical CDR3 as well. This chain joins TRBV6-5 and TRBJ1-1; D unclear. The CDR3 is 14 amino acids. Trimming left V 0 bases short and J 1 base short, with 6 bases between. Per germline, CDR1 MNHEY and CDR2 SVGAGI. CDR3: CASSYSRGNTEAFF. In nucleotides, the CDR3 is TGTGCCAGCAGTTACTCGCGGGGGAACACTGAAGCTTTCTTT.